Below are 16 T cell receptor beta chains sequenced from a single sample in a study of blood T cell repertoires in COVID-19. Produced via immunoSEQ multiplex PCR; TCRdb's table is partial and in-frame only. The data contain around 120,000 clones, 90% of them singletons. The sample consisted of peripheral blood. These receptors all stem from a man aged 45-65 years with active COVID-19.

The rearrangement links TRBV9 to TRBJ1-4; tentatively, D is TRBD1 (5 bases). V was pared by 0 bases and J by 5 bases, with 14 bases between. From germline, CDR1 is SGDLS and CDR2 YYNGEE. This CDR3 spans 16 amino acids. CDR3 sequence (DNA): TGTGCCAGCAGCGTAGGTCCCCCAGGGCAAAATGAAAAACTGTTTTTT. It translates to CASSVGPPGQNEKLFF.

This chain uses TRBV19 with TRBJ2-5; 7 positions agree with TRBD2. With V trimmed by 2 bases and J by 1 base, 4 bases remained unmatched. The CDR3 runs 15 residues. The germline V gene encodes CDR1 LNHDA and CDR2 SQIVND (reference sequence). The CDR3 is CASSILAGAQETQYF. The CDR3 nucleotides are TGTGCCAGTAGTATACTGGCGGGAGCCCAAGAGACCCAGTACTTC.

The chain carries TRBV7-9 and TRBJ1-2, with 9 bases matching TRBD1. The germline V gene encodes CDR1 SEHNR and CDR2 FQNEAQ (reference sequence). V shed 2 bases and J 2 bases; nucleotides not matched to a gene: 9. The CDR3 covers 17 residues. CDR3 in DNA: TGTGCCAGCAGCTTACTCAACCCCGGGACAGGGAACTATGGCTACACCTTC. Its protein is CASSLLNPGTGNYGYTF.

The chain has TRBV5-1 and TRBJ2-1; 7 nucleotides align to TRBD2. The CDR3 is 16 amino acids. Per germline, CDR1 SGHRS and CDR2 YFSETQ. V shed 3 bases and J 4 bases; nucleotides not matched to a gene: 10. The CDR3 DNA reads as TGCGCCAGCAGCTACTCTAGCGGAGTTATGTACAATGAGCAGTTCTTC. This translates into CASSYSSGVMYNEQFF.

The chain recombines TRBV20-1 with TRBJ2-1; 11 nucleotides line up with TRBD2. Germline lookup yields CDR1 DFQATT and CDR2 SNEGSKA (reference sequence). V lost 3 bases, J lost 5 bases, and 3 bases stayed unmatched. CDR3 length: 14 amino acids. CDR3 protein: CSASRGLADNEQFF. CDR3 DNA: TGCAGTGCTAGTAGGGGACTAGCGGACAATGAGCAGTTCTTC.

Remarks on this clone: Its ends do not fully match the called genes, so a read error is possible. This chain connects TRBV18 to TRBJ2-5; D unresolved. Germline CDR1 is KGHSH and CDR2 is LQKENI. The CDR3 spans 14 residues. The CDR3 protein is CASSPLETQETQYF. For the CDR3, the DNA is TGTGCCAGCTCTCCACTCGAAACTCAAGAGACCCAGTACTTC.

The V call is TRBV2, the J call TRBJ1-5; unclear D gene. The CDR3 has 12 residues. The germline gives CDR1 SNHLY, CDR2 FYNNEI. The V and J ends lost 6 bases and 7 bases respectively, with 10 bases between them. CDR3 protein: CASSGVRQPQHF. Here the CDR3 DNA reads TGTGCCAGCAGCGGGGTTAGGCAGCCCCAGCATTTT.

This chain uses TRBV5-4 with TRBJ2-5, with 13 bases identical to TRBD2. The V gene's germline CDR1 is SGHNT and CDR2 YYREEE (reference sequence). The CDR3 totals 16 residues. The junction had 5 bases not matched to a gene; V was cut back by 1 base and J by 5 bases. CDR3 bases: TGTGCCAGCAGCTTGACTAGCGGGGGGGCCGGGGAGACCCAGTACTTC. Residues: CASSLTSGGAGETQYF.

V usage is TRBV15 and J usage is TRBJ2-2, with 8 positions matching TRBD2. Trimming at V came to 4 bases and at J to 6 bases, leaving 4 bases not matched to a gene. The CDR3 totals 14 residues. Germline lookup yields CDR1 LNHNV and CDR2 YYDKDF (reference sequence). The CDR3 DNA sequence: TGTGCCACCAGCACTACGGGAGGGCCCGGGGAGCTGTTTTTT. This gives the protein CATSTTGGPGELFF.

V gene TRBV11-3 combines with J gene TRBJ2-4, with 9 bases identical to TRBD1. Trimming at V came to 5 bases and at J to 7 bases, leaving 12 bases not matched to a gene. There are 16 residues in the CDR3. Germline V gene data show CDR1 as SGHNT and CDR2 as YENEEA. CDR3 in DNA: TGTGCCAGCAGCGACGGAGGGACAGGGCTTTTTAACATTCAGTACTTC. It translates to CASSDGGTGLFNIQYF.

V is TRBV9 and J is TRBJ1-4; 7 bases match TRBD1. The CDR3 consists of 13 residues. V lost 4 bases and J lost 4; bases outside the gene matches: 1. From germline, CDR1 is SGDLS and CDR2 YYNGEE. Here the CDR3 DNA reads TGTGCCAGCAGCACAGGGGTTAATGAAAAACTGTTTTTT. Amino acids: CASSTGVNEKLFF.

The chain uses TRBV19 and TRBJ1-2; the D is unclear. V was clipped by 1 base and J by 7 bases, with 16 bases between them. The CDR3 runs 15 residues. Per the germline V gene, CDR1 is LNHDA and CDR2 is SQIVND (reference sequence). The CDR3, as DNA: TGTGCCAGTAGTATAGTCCCTACCCGGGTAGGTGGCTACACCTTC. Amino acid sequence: CASSIVPTRVGGYTF.

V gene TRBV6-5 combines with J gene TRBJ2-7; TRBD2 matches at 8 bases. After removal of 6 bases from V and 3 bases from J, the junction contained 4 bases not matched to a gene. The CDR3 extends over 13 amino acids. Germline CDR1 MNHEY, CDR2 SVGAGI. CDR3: CASRRGTSYEQYF. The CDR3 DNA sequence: TGTGCCAGCAGGAGGGGGACTAGCTACGAGCAGTACTTC.

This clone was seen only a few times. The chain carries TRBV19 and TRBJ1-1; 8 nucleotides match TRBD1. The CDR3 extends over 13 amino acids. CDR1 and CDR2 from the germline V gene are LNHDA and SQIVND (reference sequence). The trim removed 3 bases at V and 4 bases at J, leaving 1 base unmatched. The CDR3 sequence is CASSIGTGTEAFF. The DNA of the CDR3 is TGTGCCAGTAGTATCGGGACAGGCACTGAAGCTTTCTTT.

CDR3 DNA sequence: TGTGCCAGTACGCGCGGGGGCGGCTATGGCTACACCTTC. This sequence encodes CASTRGGGYGYTF. This chain links TRBV3-1 (or the pseudogene TRBV3-2) with TRBJ1-2; D may be TRBD1 (6 bases). Trimming cost V 9 bases and J 4 bases, with 15 bases left between them. This CDR3 has 13 residues. Germline-derived CDR1 and CDR2 are LGHDT and YNNKEL (reference sequence).

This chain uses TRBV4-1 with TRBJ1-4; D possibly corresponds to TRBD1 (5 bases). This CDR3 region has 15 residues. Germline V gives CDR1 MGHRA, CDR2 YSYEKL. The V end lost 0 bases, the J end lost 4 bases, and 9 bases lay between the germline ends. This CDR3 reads CASSQDGAINEKLFF. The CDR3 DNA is TGCGCCAGCAGCCAAGATGGGGCTATTAATGAAAAACTGTTTTTT.